This T cell receptor beta chain is from a study of T cell responses to AZD1222 COVID-19 vaccine. Study-wide context: Second-dose timings of about 4 or about 12 weeks were pooled. Findings and limits, study-wide: Nearly half of spike-specific TCRs reportedly go after variant regions that carry no mutations. At study baseline, merely five or six AZD1222 recipients were seropositive. Spike-spanning, vaccine-associated CD4 TCRs were dominant at 160-218 and 743-854.

As concerns this clone: What it binds is unknown.

Data came from immunoSEQ multiplex PCR; TCRdb stores just in-frame clones and leaves some out. This sample has over 130,000 clones, with over 85% found just once. This TCR derives from an adult in good health. The specimen was peripheral blood, collected on day 0 of AZD1222 vaccination.

CDR3 in amino acids: CASSYWAGGSNEQFF. The DNA for the CDR3 is TGTGCCAGCAGTTACTGGGCGGGGGGGAGCAATGAGCAGTTCTTC. The chain has TRBV6-5 and TRBJ2-1, with 9 bases lining up with TRBD2. This CDR3 contains 15 residues. The ends lost 1 base at V and 6 bases at J; junction bases unmatched: 4. In germline, CDR1 is MNHEY, CDR2 SVGAGI.